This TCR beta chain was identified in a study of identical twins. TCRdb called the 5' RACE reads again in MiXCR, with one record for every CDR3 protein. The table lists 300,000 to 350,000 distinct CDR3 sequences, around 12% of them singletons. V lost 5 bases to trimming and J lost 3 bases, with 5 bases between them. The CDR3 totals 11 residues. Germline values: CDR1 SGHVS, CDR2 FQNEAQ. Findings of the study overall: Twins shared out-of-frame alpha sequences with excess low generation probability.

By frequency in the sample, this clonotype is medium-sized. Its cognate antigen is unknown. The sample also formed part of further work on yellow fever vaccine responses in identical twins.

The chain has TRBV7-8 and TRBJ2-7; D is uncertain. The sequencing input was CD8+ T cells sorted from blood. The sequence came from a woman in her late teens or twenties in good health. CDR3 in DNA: TGTGCCAGCAGCCTCTACTACGAGCAGTACGTC. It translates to CASSLYYEQYV.